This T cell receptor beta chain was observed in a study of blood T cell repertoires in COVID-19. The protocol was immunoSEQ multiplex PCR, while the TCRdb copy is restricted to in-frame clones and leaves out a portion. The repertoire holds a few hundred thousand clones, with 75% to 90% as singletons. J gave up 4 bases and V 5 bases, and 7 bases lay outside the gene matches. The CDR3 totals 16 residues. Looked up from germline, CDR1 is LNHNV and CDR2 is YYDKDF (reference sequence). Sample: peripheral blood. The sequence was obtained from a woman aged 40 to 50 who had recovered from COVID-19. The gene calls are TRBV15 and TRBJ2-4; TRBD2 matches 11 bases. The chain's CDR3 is CATSGTSGWGKNIQYF. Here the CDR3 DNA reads TGTGCCACCAGCGGGACTAGCGGTTGGGGGAAAAACATTCAGTACTTC.